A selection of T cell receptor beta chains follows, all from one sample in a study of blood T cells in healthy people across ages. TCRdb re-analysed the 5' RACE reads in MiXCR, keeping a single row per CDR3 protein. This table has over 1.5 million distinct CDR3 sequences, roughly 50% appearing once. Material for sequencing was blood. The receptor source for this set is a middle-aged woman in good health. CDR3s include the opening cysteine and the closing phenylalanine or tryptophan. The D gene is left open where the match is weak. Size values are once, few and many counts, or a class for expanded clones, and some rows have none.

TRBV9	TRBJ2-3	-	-	CASSVAPHGTDTQYF	TGTGCCAGCAGCGTAGCTCCCCATGGCACAGATACGCAGTATTTT
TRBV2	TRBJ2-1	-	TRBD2	CASSRASGGSDEQFF	TGTGCCAGCAGTCGAGCTAGCGGGGGAAGTGATGAGCAGTTCTTC
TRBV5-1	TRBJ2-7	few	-	CASSLSPNEQYF	TGTGCCAGCAGTTTATCCCCTAACGAGCAGTACTTC
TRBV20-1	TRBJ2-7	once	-	CSARQAPPSYEQYF	TGCAGTGCACGACAGGCTCCCCCTTCCTACGAGCAGTACTTC
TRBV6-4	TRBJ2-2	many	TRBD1	CASSPGQGATGELFF	TGTGCCAGCAGCCCTGGACAGGGGGCCACCGGGGAGCTGTTTTTT
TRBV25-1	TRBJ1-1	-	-	CASSEAAAMNTEAFF	TGTGCCAGCAGTGAGGCGGCGGCTATGAACACTGAAGCTTTCTTT
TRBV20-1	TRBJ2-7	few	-	CSAFDGLTFVEQYF	TGCAGTGCTTTTGACGGATTAACTTTCGTAGAGCAGTACTTC
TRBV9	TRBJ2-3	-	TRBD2	CASSVGAGGRSTDTQYF	TGTGCCAGCAGCGTCGGAGCGGGGGGGCGGAGCACAGATACGCAGTATTTT
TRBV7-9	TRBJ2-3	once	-	CASRPLARGTDTQYF	TGTGCCAGCAGGCCTCTAGCGAGGGGCACAGATACGCAGTATTTT
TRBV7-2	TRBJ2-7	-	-	CASSFGDGHGYEQYF	TGTGCCAGCAGCTTCGGGGATGGACACGGCTACGAGCAGTACTTC
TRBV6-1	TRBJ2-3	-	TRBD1	CASRQGTAGTDTQYF	TGTGCCAGCAGACAGGGGACGGCTGGCACAGATACGCAGTATTTT
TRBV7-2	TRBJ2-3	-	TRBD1	CASSSRDSLYTQYF	TGTGCCAGCAGCTCCCGGGACAGTTTGTATACGCAGTATTTT
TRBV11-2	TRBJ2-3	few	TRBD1	CASSRGQGRDTQYF	TGTGCCAGCAGCCGTGGACAGGGGCGAGATACGCAGTATTTT
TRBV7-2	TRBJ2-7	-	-	CASRKEGLSYNEQYF	TGTGCCAGCAGAAAGGAGGGGCTCTCCTACAATGAGCAGTACTTC
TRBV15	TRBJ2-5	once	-	CATSRGGQSQETQYF	TGTGCCACCAGCAGGGGGGGACAGTCTCAAGAGACCCAGTACTTC
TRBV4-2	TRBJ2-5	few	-	CASSQEDWRETQYF	TGTGCCAGCAGCCAAGAGGATTGGCGGGAGACCCAGTACTTC
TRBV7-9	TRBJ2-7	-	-	CASSLGRVDSRSYEQYF	TGTGCCAGCAGCCTGGGAAGGGTGGACAGTCGGTCCTACGAGCAGTACTTC
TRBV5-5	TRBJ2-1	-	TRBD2	CTSSPGTSREIEQFF	TGTACCAGCAGCCCCGGGACTAGCCGGGAGATTGAGCAGTTCTTC
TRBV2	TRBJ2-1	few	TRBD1	CASSGDRWNEQFF	TGTGCCAGCTCCGGGGACAGGTGGAATGAGCAGTTCTTC
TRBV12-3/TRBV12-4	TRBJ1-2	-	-	CASSPRSGLIGYGYTF	TGTGCCAGCAGTCCACGCTCCGGTCTAATAGGCTATGGCTACACCTTC
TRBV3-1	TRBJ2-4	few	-	CASSAGQKNIQYF	TGTGCCAGCAGCGCGGGACAGAAAAACATTCAGTACTTC
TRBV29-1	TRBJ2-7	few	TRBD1	CSVEGGRDRGLNEQYF	TGCAGCGTTGAAGGAGGCAGGGACAGGGGGCTGAACGAGCAGTACTTC
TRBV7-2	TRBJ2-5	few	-	CASSLLWGGETQYF	TGTGCCAGCAGCTTGCTCTGGGGGGGCGAGACCCAGTACTTC
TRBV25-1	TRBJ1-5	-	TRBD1	CASRLGTARSNQPQHF	TGTGCCAGCAGACTCGGGACAGCGAGAAGCAATCAGCCCCAGCATTTT
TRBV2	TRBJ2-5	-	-	CASSEQEETQYF	TGTGCCAGCAGTGAACAAGAAGAGACCCAGTACTTC
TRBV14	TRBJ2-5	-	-	CASSQGHGTQQETQYF	TGTGCCAGCAGCCAAGGGCACGGGACACAGCAAGAGACCCAGTACTTC
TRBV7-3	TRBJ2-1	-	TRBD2	CASSSSGGTFYNEQFF	TGTGCCAGCAGCTCCAGCGGGGGGACGTTTTACAATGAGCAGTTCTTC
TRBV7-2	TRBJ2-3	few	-	CASSGRVPDTQYF	TGTGCCAGCAGCGGCAGGGTCCCAGATACGCAGTATTTT
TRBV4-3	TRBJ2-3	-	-	CASSQDHAPFFTDTQYF	TGCGCCAGCAGCCAAGATCATGCTCCCTTTTTCACAGATACGCAGTATTTT
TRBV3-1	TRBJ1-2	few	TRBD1	CASSLFYARQGDNYGYTF	TGTGCCAGCAGCCTCTTCTATGCCCGACAGGGAGACAACTATGGCTACACCTTC
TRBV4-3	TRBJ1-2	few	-	CASSPGQLVGYGYTF	TGCGCCAGCAGCCCGGGACAACTTGTGGGCTATGGCTACACCTTC
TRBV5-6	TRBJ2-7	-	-	CASSLISAEYYEQYF	TGTGCCAGCAGCTTGATTAGTGCAGAGTACTACGAGCAGTACTTC
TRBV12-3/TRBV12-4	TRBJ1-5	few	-	CASRSVEAQHF	TGTGCCAGCCGTTCCGTTGAAGCCCAGCATTTT
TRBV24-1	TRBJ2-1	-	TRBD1	CAIGDRGPNEQFF	TGTGCCATCGGAGACAGGGGGCCAAATGAGCAGTTCTTC
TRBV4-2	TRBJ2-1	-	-	CASSQVRGSGVNEQFF	TGTGCCAGCAGCCAAGTGAGGGGCTCAGGTGTAAATGAGCAGTTCTTC
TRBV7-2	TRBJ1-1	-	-	CASSLNGGIEAFF	TGTGCCAGCAGCCTCAATGGCGGGATTGAAGCTTTCTTT
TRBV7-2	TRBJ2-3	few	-	CASSSYRSDTQYF	TGTGCCAGCAGCTCCTATCGGTCAGATACGCAGTATTTT
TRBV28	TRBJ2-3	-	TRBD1	CASYSGTGGPVGTDTQYF	TGTGCCAGCTACTCCGGGACAGGGGGCCCGGTGGGCACAGATACGCAGTATTTT
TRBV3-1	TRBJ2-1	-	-	CASSQLPPVLNNEQFF	TGTGCCAGCAGCCAATTGCCCCCGGTCCTGAACAATGAGCAGTTCTTC